The next 20 T cell receptor beta chains were all read from a single sample in a study of CDR3 diversity in severe acne. One entry per CDR3 protein results from TCRdb running MiXCR on the PCR reads. This table has around 100,000 distinct CDR3 sequences, 51% appearing once. The sample comprised blood. The receptors come from a male donor with acne.

The chain is built from TRBV2 and TRBJ2-7, with 7 bases aligning to TRBD2. Trimming took 6 bases from V and 0 from J; bases not matched to a gene: 8. This CDR3 is built from 15 residues. Germline values: CDR1 SNHLY, CDR2 FYNNEI. The CDR3 loop reads CASRGYGGVSYEQYF. Here the CDR3 DNA reads TGTGCCAGCAGAGGCTATGGGGGGGTCTCCTACGAGCAGTACTTC.

Comments on this clonotype: Compared with germline, one end of the junction differs, possibly owing to a read error. The J gene is TRBJ2-3, the V gene TRBV6-4; TRBD2 agrees at 7 bases. Germline V gene data show CDR1 as MRHNA and CDR2 as SNTAGT. This CDR3 has 15 amino acids. The CDR3 reads CANSEASGGTDTQYF. The DNA of the CDR3 is TGTGCCAACAGTGAAGCTAGCGGAGGCACAGATACGCAGTATTTT.

The table lists this clonotype with many counts. V gene TRBV6-6 combines with J gene TRBJ2-7; the match to TRBD1 covers 10 bases. The CDR3 spans 16 residues. The junction had 8 bases not matched to a gene; V was cut back by 2 bases and J by 4 bases. Germline-derived CDR1 and CDR2 are MNHNY and SVGAGI (reference sequence). CDR3 sequence (DNA): TGTGCCAGCAGTTACCCAGACAGGGGGCCTGGTTACGAGCAGTACTTC. Encoded protein: CASSYPDRGPGYEQYF.

Details on this clonotype: Germline is not matched at one junction end, which may reflect a read error. CDR3 amino acids: CTSSEAGGIGEKLFF. CDR3 in DNA: TGTACCAGCAGTGAAGCAGGGGGAATCGGTGAAAAACTGTTTTTT. The chain has TRBV2 and TRBJ1-4; TRBD1 matches at 7 bases. The CDR3 has 15 residues. From germline, CDR1 is SNHLY and CDR2 FYNNEI.

The chain joins TRBV11-3 to TRBJ2-1, with D tentatively TRBD2 (6 bases). This CDR3 has 15 amino acids. Trimming took 2 bases from V and 1 from J, leaving 9 bases between them. The germline V gene has CDR1 SGHNT and CDR2 YENEEA. The DNA for the CDR3 is TGTGCCAGCAGCTTAAGTGGAGGGTCCTACAATGAGCAGTTCTTC. It specifies CASSLSGGSYNEQFF.

This clonotype has ten or more counts. The rearrangement links TRBV24-1 to TRBJ2-2; perhaps TRBD1 as D (5 bases). Germline CDR1 and CDR2: KGHDR and SFDVKD. V was pared by 6 bases and J by 1 base, with 11 bases between. The CDR3 extends over 15 amino acids. CDR3 DNA sequence: TGTGCCACCAGTCCCCTGGGGCGGAACACCGGGGAGCTGTTTTTT. Protein: CATSPLGRNTGELFF.

This clonotype has a handful of counts. The J gene is TRBJ2-3, the V gene TRBV20-1; TRBD2 matches 8 bases. The CDR3 sequence is 17 residues long. J gave up 6 bases and V 0 bases, and 14 bases lay outside the gene matches. CDR1 and CDR2 (germline): DFQATT, SNEGSKA (reference sequence). The CDR3 region has the DNA TGCAGTGCTAGAGATGTAACTAGCGGTGGAGGGTGGGATACGCAGTATTTT. Amino acids: CSARDVTSGGGWDTQYF.

This clonotype was picked up a small number of times. The V and J genes are TRBV6-2 or TRBV6-3 and TRBJ1-1, with D perhaps TRBD1 (5 bases). CDR1 MNHEY and CDR2 SVGEGT come from the germline V gene. CDR3 length equals 14 residues. V lost 7 bases and J lost 5, with 17 bases in between. CDR3 bases: TGTGCCAGCAAAACCGGGGGATGGGGAACTGAAGCTTTCTTT. It translates to CASKTGGWGTEAFF.

This clonotype has only a few counts. The V and J genes are TRBV3-1 and TRBJ2-7, with a tentative D call TRBD2 (6 bases). Trimming took 1 base from V and 8 from J, leaving 12 bases between them. The CDR3 covers 13 residues. Per germline, CDR1 LGHDT and CDR2 YNNKEL (reference sequence). The CDR3 coding sequence is TGTGCCAGCAGCCAAGGTCGGGGGATAAAGCAGTACTTC. It translates to CASSQGRGIKQYF.

V usage is TRBV3-1 and J usage is TRBJ1-1, with D perhaps TRBD1 (5 bases). The CDR3 is 16 amino acids. Germline CDR1 reads LGHDT; CDR2 reads YNNKEL (reference sequence). Trimming removed 4 bases from V and 1 base from J, with 16 bases in between. The CDR3 loop is CASSPTKGWGNTEAFF. DNA of the CDR3: TGTGCCAGCAGCCCAACCAAGGGGTGGGGGAACACTGAAGCTTTCTTT.

Details on this clonotype: It is unclear where the CDR3 begins or ends on the DNA, so no DNA is shown, and the CDR3 is as TCRdb lists it. The chain joins TRBV12-3 or TRBV12-4 to TRBJ2-3; the table gives TRBD2 as D, unverified against the DNA. The CDR3 spans 16 amino acids, including both terminal residues. This chain's CDR3 is CASSWASGSSTDTQCF.

This clonotype was detected only once. The chain is built from TRBV7-2 and TRBJ2-2; no reliable D call. V was trimmed by 6 bases and J by 4 bases, leaving 3 bases between them. Germline values: CDR1 SGHTA, CDR2 FQGNSA. This CDR3 spans 11 amino acids. CDR3 nucleotides: TGTGCCAGCAGGGCCACCGGGGAGCTGTTTTTT. Protein: CASRATGELFF.

In its sample, this clonotype was seen many times. One junction end disagrees with the germline gene, perhaps due to a read error. The chain has TRBV7-6 and TRBJ2-1, with D possibly matching TRBD2 (6 bases). This CDR3 contains 13 residues. Germline-derived CDR1 and CDR2 are SGHVS and FNYEAQ. This chain's CDR3 is CASSIAALNEQFF. CDR3 nucleotides: TGTGCCAGCAGCATAGCGGCCCTAAATGAGCAGTTCTTC. The whole variable domain, remainder taken from reference TRBV7-6 and TRBJ2-1, is GAGVSQSPRYKVTKRGQDVALRCDPISGHVSLYWYRQALGQGPEFLTYFNYEAQQDKSGLPNDRFSAERPEGSISTLTIQRTEQRDSAMYRCASSIAALNEQFFGPGTRLTVL.

The genes are TRBV7-8 and TRBJ2-5; TRBD2 matches at 10 bases. Germline assignment: CDR1 SGHVS and CDR2 FQNEAQ. With 4 bases clipped from V and 5 bases from J, the junction kept 16 bases outside the gene matches. The CDR3 has 18 amino acids. The CDR3 loop is CASSSACSSGRARETQYF. The CDR3 DNA reads TGTGCCAGCAGCTCGGCTTGCTCCAGCGGGAGGGCTAGGGAGACCCAGTACTTC.

This clonotype was counted a few times. The genes are TRBV7-9 and TRBJ2-5; TRBD2 matches at 10 bases. Per germline, CDR1 SEHNR and CDR2 FQNEAQ (reference sequence). V trimming: 3 bases; J trimming: 1 base; junction bases outside the gene matches: 8. This CDR3 region has 17 residues. The CDR3 region has the DNA TGTGCCAGCAGCTTTTCCGGGACTAGCGAGTCCCAAGAGACCCAGTACTTC. As protein: CASSFSGTSESQETQYF.

The chain joins TRBV24-1 to TRBJ1-5; D may be TRBD1 (5 bases). Trimming took 4 bases from V and 10 from J, leaving 13 bases between them. Germline V CDR1 and CDR2: KGHDR, SFDVKD. This CDR3 is built from 13 residues. CDR3 sequence: CATSEAGGSPQHF. Here the CDR3 DNA reads TGTGCCACCAGTGAGGCCGGGGGATCCCCCCAGCATTTT.

The table lists this clonotype with a few counts. The chain recombines TRBV5-7 with TRBJ1-1; D call uncertain. TRBV5-7 is designated an ORF whose function remains uncertain. V lost 1 base and J 3 bases, leaving 19 bases between the germline ends. This CDR3 spans 17 amino acids. CDR3: CASSLYLGMEDYTEAFF. CDR3 bases: TGTGCCAGCAGCTTGTATCTGGGGATGGAAGATTACACTGAAGCTTTCTTT.

As for this clonotype: This sequence may be a read error, since a much larger clone differs from it by one base. CDR3 in amino acids: CASSLMLAGGPSHEQYF. CDR3 nucleotides: TGTGCCAGCAGTTTAATGCTAGCGGGAGGCCCTTCCCACGAGCAGTACTTC. The V and J genes are TRBV12-3 or TRBV12-4 and TRBJ2-7, with 11 bases lining up with TRBD2. The CDR3 sequence is 17 residues long. J lost 5 bases, V lost 2 bases, and 11 bases had no gene match.

Many counts were recorded for this clonotype. The rearrangement uses TRBV19 and TRBJ2-1, with unresolved D. In germline, CDR1 is LNHDA, CDR2 SQIVND (reference sequence). V gave up 5 bases and J gave up 7 bases, with 15 bases separating them. The CDR3 runs 14 residues. The CDR3 loop is CASSQGGVGNEQFF. In DNA, the CDR3 is TGTGCCAGTAGTCAAGGTGGAGTCGGGAATGAGCAGTTCTTC.

The chain uses TRBV5-4 and TRBJ2-3, with a weak D call TRBD1 (5 bases). This CDR3 region has 14 residues. Germline V CDR1 and CDR2: SGHNT, YYREEE (reference sequence). V lost 0 bases and J 0 bases, leaving 5 bases between the germline ends. The CDR3 nucleotides read TGTGCCAGCAGCTTGGGGGGCAGCACAGATACGCAGTATTTT. Protein product: CASSLGGSTDTQYF.